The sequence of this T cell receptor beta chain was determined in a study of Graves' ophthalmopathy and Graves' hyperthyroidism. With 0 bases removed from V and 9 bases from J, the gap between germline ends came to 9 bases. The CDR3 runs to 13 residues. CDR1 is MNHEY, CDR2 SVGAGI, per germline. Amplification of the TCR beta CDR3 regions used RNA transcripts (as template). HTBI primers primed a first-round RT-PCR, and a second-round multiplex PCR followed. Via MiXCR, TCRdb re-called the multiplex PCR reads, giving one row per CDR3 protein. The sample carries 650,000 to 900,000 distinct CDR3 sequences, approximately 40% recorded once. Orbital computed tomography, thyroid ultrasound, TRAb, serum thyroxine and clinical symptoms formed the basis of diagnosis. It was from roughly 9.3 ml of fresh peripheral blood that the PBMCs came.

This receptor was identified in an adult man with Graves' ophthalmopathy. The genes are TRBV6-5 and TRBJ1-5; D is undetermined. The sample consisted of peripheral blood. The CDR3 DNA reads TGTGCCAGCAGTTACTCGAACAAAGGGCCCCAGCATTTT. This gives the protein CASSYSNKGPQHF.